Following are 21 T cell receptor beta chains from one sample sequenced in a study of breast tumors, draining lymph nodes, adjacent tissues. Breast cancer patients provided tissue from their axillary draining lymph nodes. TCRdb analysed the multiplex PCR reads with MiXCR anew, one entry per CDR3 protein. The sample carries approximately 180,000 distinct CDR3 sequences, roughly a third recorded once. Sequencing was performed on axillary lymph node tissue. These receptors all stem from a female donor with breast cancer. Some clones in this sample may be carry-over from other donors' samples.

V and J are TRBV6-4 and TRBJ2-6; D remains ambiguous. Germline CDR1 reads MRHNA; CDR2 reads SNTAGT. V lost 2 bases, J lost 2 bases, and 1 base lay in between. The CDR3 length is 13 residues. For the CDR3, the DNA is TGTGCCAGCAGTGACACTGGGGCCAACGTCCTGACTTTC. It is translated as CASSDTGANVLTF.

Concerning this clonotype itself: A clone one base away is much larger, so this may be a read error. The V gene is TRBV27, the J gene TRBJ1-2, with D perhaps TRBD1 (6 bases). The CDR3 is 15 amino acids. Germline CDR1 MNHEY, CDR2 SMNVEV (reference sequence). The ends were cut back, 5 bases at V and 7 bases at J, with 20 bases in the middle. The chain's CDR3 is CASSPSGGAPFGYTF. The DNA for the CDR3 is TGTGCCAGCAGTCCGTCTGGGGGCGCTCCCTTTGGCTACACCTTC.

This clonotype came up a few times. This chain links TRBV28 with TRBJ2-1; 12 nucleotides line up with TRBD2. The CDR3 has 16 residues. J lost 5 bases, V lost 5 bases, and 7 bases had no gene match. Per the germline V gene, CDR1 is MDHEN and CDR2 is SYDVKM. The DNA of the CDR3 is TGTGCCAGCAGTCCATGGACTAGCGGGAATAACAATGAGCAGTTCTTC. It translates to CASSPWTSGNNNEQFF.

The V gene is TRBV20-1, the J gene TRBJ2-6; D is unresolved. CDR1 DFQATT and CDR2 SNEGSKA come from the germline V gene (reference sequence). The V gene lost 0 bases and the J gene lost 0 bases, with 6 bases spanning the gap. CDR3 size: 15 residues. CDR3 nucleotides: TGCAGTGCTAGAGATCAACACTCTGGGGCCAACGTCCTGACTTTC. Protein sequence: CSARDQHSGANVLTF.

Note on this clonotype: A single base separates this from a much larger clone, so it may be a read error. The chain couples TRBV6-1 to TRBJ1-2; TRBD1 is a possible D gene (6 bases). This CDR3 has 12 amino acids. CDR1 and CDR2 from the germline V gene are MNHNS and SASEGT. CDR3: CGSRRDIYGYTF. As DNA, the CDR3 is TGTGGCAGCAGACGGGACATCTATGGCTACACCTTC.

This clonotype was seen a few times. The chain uses TRBV5-1 and TRBJ1-1, with 9 bases fitting TRBD1. V lost 4 bases to trimming and J lost 4 bases; unmatched junction nucleotides: 8. CDR1 and CDR2 (germline): SGHRS, YFSETQ. The CDR3 has 15 residues. CDR3 protein: CASSLTTGGVTEAFF. CDR3 nucleotides: TGCGCCAGCAGCCTAACGACAGGGGGGGTCACTGAAGCTTTCTTT. The entire variable domain, with the rest obtained from reference TRBV5-1 and TRBJ1-1, is as follows: KAGVTQTPRYLIKTRGQQVTLSCSPISGHRSVSWYQQTPGQGLQFLFEYFSETQRNKGNFPGRFSGRQFSNSRSEMNVSTLELGDSALYLCASSLTTGGVTEAFFGQGTRLTVV.

This clonotype was seen at least ten times. The V call is TRBV20-1, the J call TRBJ2-5, with 9 bases identical to TRBD2. Trimming at V came to 0 bases and at J to 1 base, leaving 9 bases not matched to a gene. The V gene's germline CDR1 is DFQATT and CDR2 SNEGSKA (reference sequence). The CDR3 has 17 amino acids. CDR3 bases: TGCAGTGCTAGAGATTGGCGCGGGGGGGAGTTCCAAGAGACCCAGTACTTC. Protein product: CSARDWRGGEFQETQYF.

This clonotype was seen repeatedly, ten times or more. The V and J genes are TRBV24-1 and TRBJ1-6; TRBD1 matches at 7 bases. In germline, CDR1 is KGHDR, CDR2 SFDVKD. The CDR3 sequence is 13 residues long. V was pared by 3 bases and J by 9 bases, with 1 base of the junction left unmatched. The CDR3 nucleotides read TGTGCCACCAGTGATCACAGGGGTTCACCCCTCCACTTT. It yields the protein CATSDHRGSPLHF.

The chain uses TRBV2 and TRBJ2-5, with 9 bases fitting TRBD1. With V trimmed by 6 bases and J by 6 bases, 11 bases remained unmatched. Germline assignment: CDR1 SNHLY and CDR2 FYNNEI. This CDR3 spans 15 amino acids. CDR3 nucleotides: TGTGCCAGCAGGAGGAGGACAGGGGTTGTGCAGACCCAGTACTTC. Amino acid sequence: CASRRRTGVVQTQYF. The full variable domain, its missing parts supplied by reference TRBV2 and TRBJ2-5, is EPEVTQTPSHQVTQMGQEVILRCVPISNHLYFYWYRQILGQKVEFLVSFYNNEISEKSEIFDDQFSVERPDGSNFTLKIRSTKLEDSAMYFCASRRRTGVVQTQYFGPGTRLLVL.

This clonotype was observed many times. The J gene is TRBJ2-7, the V gene TRBV9, with TRBD2 matching 10 bases. Per the germline V gene, CDR1 is SGDLS and CDR2 is YYNGEE. The CDR3 runs to 14 residues. Trimming removed 0 bases from V and 6 bases from J; junction bases left unmatched: 3. The CDR3 reads CASSVAPSGSEQYF. CDR3 nucleotide sequence: TGTGCCAGCAGCGTAGCCCCTAGCGGGAGCGAGCAGTACTTC.

This clonotype showed up many times. The rearrangement joins TRBV20-1 to TRBJ2-5; the D gene is possibly TRBD2 (5 bases). Germline V lookup: CDR1 DFQATT, CDR2 SNEGSKA (reference sequence). This CDR3 has 13 residues. Between the trimmed V and J ends, which lost 3 bases and 4 bases, there was a span of 12 bases. As DNA, the CDR3 is TGCAGTGCTAGGCTTATGGCGGGAGAGACCCAGTACTTC. Translation gives CSARLMAGETQYF.

Many counts were recorded for this clonotype. V usage is TRBV20-1 and J usage is TRBJ1-6, with 10 bases aligning to TRBD1. This CDR3 has 16 amino acids. Trimming cost V 0 bases and J 10 bases; bases outside gene matches: 9. Germline lookup yields CDR1 DFQATT and CDR2 SNEGSKA (reference sequence). CDR3 region: CSARDLGQGVESPLHF. The CDR3 region has the DNA TGCAGTGCTAGAGATCTCGGACAGGGGGTTGAATCACCCCTCCACTTT.

The chain is built from TRBV5-8 and TRBJ2-6, with 9 bases identical to TRBD2. V shed 4 bases and J 3 bases; nucleotides not matched to a gene: 17. The germline V gene has CDR1 SGHTS and CDR2 YDEGEE. This CDR3 spans 20 amino acids. The CDR3 DNA is TGTGCCAGCAGCCCCCTTTCAGCTCGGCGGGGGGGCCGTGGGGCCAACGTCCTGACTTTC. Its translation is CASSPLSARRGGRGANVLTF.

In its sample, this clonotype was seen many times. This chain links TRBV29-1 with TRBJ1-5, with TRBD1 matching over 7 bases. J lost 5 bases, V lost 5 bases, and 3 bases had no gene match. The CDR3 has 12 residues. Germline V gives CDR1 SQVTM, CDR2 ANQGSEA. The CDR3 DNA is TGCAGCGTTCGGCAGGGGGATCAGCCCCAGCATTTT. It specifies CSVRQGDQPQHF.

Regarding this clonotype: Since a much larger clone is just one base distant, this may be a read error. The CDR3 bases are TGCAGTGCTACCGGGGCGGGGGCCTACACTGAGCAGTTCTTC. It is translated as CSATGAGAYTEQFF. The gene calls are TRBV20-1 and TRBJ2-1, with TRBD2 as a possible D gene (7 bases). CDR1 is DFQATT and CDR2 is SNEGSKA in the germline V gene (reference sequence). This CDR3 has 14 residues.

In its sample, this clonotype was seen many times. The V call is TRBV11-2, the J call TRBJ1-3, with D possibly matching TRBD1 (5 bases). The CDR3 runs to 13 residues. Germline CDR1 SGHAT, CDR2 FQNNGV. V lost 5 bases and J 4 bases, leaving 9 bases between the germline ends. CDR3 region: CASSPRQGNTIYF. DNA for the CDR3: TGTGCCAGCAGCCCAAGACAGGGAAACACCATATATTTT. The full variable domain, rest sourced from reference TRBV11-2 and TRBJ1-3, is EAGVAQSPRYKIIEKRQSVAFWCNPISGHATLYWYQQILGQGPKLLIQFQNNGVVDDSQLPKDRFSAERLKGVDSTLKIQPAKLEDSAVYLCASSPRQGNTIYFGEGSWLTVV.

Only a few counts were recorded for this clonotype. The junction departs from the called germline gene at one end, perhaps through a read error. The chain joins TRBV27 to TRBJ2-1; 7 bases align to TRBD1. This CDR3 is 11 amino acids long. CDR1 is MNHEY, CDR2 SMNVEV, per germline (reference sequence). The CDR3 DNA is TGTGCCAGTAGTTTATCCGGGACAGCGTTCTTC. It translates to CASSLSGTAFF.

This clonotype was counted at least ten times. The rearrangement uses TRBV10-1 and TRBJ1-5; no clear D gene. The germline V gene encodes CDR1 WNHNN and CDR2 SYGVQD (reference sequence). This CDR3 region has 13 residues. The germline V and J ends were trimmed by 1 base and 5 bases, with 6 bases remaining between them. The CDR3 loop reads CASSEYGDQPQHF. The DNA for the CDR3 is TGCGCCAGCAGTGAGTACGGGGATCAGCCCCAGCATTTT.

On this clonotype: A much larger clone differs by one base, so this may be a read error. The genes are TRBV20-1 and TRBJ2-7, with D unresolved. The CDR3 contains 13 residues. Germline V gene lookup returns CDR1 DFQATT and CDR2 SNEGSKA (reference sequence). The CDR3 spells CSASMGSTYAQYF. CDR3 nucleotides: TGCAGTGCTAGCATGGGTTCCACCTACGCGCAGTACTTC.

A word on this clonotype: This may be a read error: a much more frequent sequence differs by one nucleotide. The rearrangement joins TRBV9 to TRBJ1-4; D is possibly TRBD1 (5 bases). The CDR3 extends over 15 amino acids. CDR1 is SGDLS and CDR2 is YYNGEE in the germline V gene. V was trimmed by 7 bases and J by 3 bases, leaving 16 bases between them. This CDR3 is CASSPKAGPNEKLFF. Written as DNA, the CDR3 is TGTGCCAGCTCACCAAAGGCAGGGCCTAATGAAAAACTGTTTTTT.

This clonotype has ten or more counts. The genes are TRBV6-6 and TRBJ2-3, with a tentative D call TRBD1 (6 bases). Per the germline V gene, CDR1 is MNHNY and CDR2 is SVGAGI (reference sequence). The V end lost 0 bases, the J end lost 2 bases, and 12 bases lay between the germline ends. This CDR3 region has 16 residues. The CDR3 spells CASSYSKGDPTDTQYF. The CDR3 bases are TGTGCCAGCAGTTACTCGAAGGGGGACCCCACAGATACGCAGTATTTT.